This T cell receptor (beta chain) comes out of a study of CXCR3-negative and CXCR3-positive naive CD8 T cells. Concerning this clonotype itself: Its antigen is not known.

Researchers prepared the TRB cDNA libraries using 5' RACE with UMI labels. With the 5' RACE reads reprocessed, TCRdb shows one record per CDR3 protein and no DNA. The listing contains some 140,000 distinct CDR3 sequences. Naive CD8+ T cells displayed a CD45RO-CCR7+CD27+CD95- phenotype. Study-wide findings and caveats: Comparison of naive CXCR3-negative and CXCR3-positive cells revealed similar TRBV-TRBJ usage, while memory cells differed. Sequencing showed both naive subsets with comparably high diversity, and memory CD8+ cells much lower. TRB CDR3s of CXCR3-positive naive cells were more hydrophobic than those of CXCR3-negative naive cells.

This CDR3 has 17 amino acids. Sequencing was performed on naive CXCR3+ CD8+ T cells from blood. Subset specified: CD45RO-CCR7+CD27+CD95- naive CD8+ T cells expressing CXCR3 (TNR3+). This TCR was recovered from a human donor in good health. Some clones in this sample may be carry-over from other donors' samples. The V and J genes are TRBV12-3 or TRBV12-4 and TRBJ1-5; TCRdb returns TRBD1, unconfirmable since there is no DNA. CDR3 amino acids: CASSSQDRRNSNQPQHF.